This is a list of T cell receptor beta chains from one sample in a study of shared clonotypes between healthy human individuals. Sequencing used immunoSEQ multiplex PCR; TCRdb keeps in-frame clones, though not all of them. Of about 680,000 clones listed, just over 90% are singletons. The material sequenced was naive CD8+ T cells sorted from blood. These receptors all come from a man aged 25 to 45 in good health. The CDR3 runs from the conserved cysteine through the conserved F or W. The order of the fields is J gene, D gene, V gene, clone size, CDR3 protein, CDR3 DNA. A D gene is named only where the DNA matches it firmly. Where a row states a size, it is once, few, many or the class of an expanded clone; other rows omit it.

TRBJ2-7,.,TRBV4-1,.,CASSHLEGSYEQYF,TGCGCCAGCAGCCACCTAGAGGGCTCCTACGAGCAGTACTTC
TRBJ2-7,TRBD2,TRBV29-1,.,CSVESSGGGEQYF,TGCAGCGTTGAGAGTAGTGGGGGGGGCGAGCAGTACTTC
TRBJ2-7,.,TRBV25-1,.,CASSELVSLEAYEQYF,TGTGCCAGCAGTGAATTGGTTAGCCTGGAGGCCTACGAGCAGTACTTC
TRBJ2-1,.,TRBV27,.,CASSTALSYNEQFF,TGTGCCAGCAGTACTGCGCTATCCTACAATGAGCAGTTCTTC
TRBJ1-1,.,TRBV6-1,.,CASSELGGYTEAFF,TGTGCCAGCAGTGAATTGGGGGGTTACACTGAAGCTTTCTTT
TRBJ1-1,.,TRBV28,.,CASKIWAENTEAFF,TGTGCCAGCAAGATTTGGGCAGAGAACACTGAAGCTTTCTTT
TRBJ2-7,TRBD1,TRBV18,once,CASSRGDRGEQYF,TGTGCCAGCTCACGAGGTGACAGGGGCGAGCAGTACTTC
TRBJ1-2,.,TRBV7-9,.,CASSLATLDRTYGYTF,TGTGCCAGCAGCTTAGCTACCCTCGACAGAACATATGGCTACACCTTC
TRBJ2-3,.,TRBV28,.,CASSRPGTTDTQYF,TGTGCCAGCAGCCGTCCAGGTACCACAGATACGCAGTATTTT
TRBJ2-1,.,TRBV7-9,.,CASSFPRTDEQFF,TGTGCCAGCAGCTTCCCCAGGACCGATGAGCAGTTCTTC
TRBJ2-1,.,TRBV12-1,.,CASSSNPPGGPRVLTDEQFF,TGTGCCAGCAGTTCAAACCCCCCGGGAGGGCCTCGGGTGCTAACAGATGAGCAGTTCTTC
TRBJ2-7,.,TRBV6-1,.,CASRSRGSYEQYF,TGTGCCAGCAGGAGTAGAGGGTCCTACGAGCAGTACTTC
TRBJ2-3,.,TRBV27,.,CASGWTADTQYF,TGTGCCAGCGGCTGGACGGCAGATACGCAGTATTTT
TRBJ1-5,.,TRBV6-6,.,CASKAWLEGGNQPQHF,TGTGCCAGCAAAGCGTGGTTAGAAGGGGGCAATCAGCCCCAGCATTTT
TRBJ2-1,.,TRBV5-4,.,CASSLRELLNEQFF,TGTGCCAGCAGCTTGCGGGAGTTATTAAATGAGCAGTTCTTC
TRBJ2-7,TRBD1,TRBV29-1,.,CSVVLVDRAYEQYF,TGCAGCGTTGTTTTGGTCGACAGGGCCTACGAGCAGTACTTC
TRBJ2-7,.,TRBV7-9,.,CASSLVRDEQYF,TGTGCCAGCAGCTTAGTGAGGGACGAGCAGTACTTC
TRBJ2-5,TRBD2,TRBV27,few,CASSPEAGLETQYF,TGTGCCAGCAGTCCGGAAGCGGGATTGGAGACCCAGTACTTC
TRBJ2-7,.,TRBV18,.,CASSPGQGWGEQYF,TGTGCCAGCTCACCAGGTCAGGGTTGGGGCGAGCAGTACTTC
TRBJ2-5,.,TRBV2,.,CASLAGRETQYF,TGTGCCAGTCTTGCGGGGAGAGAGACCCAGTACTTC
TRBJ2-7,TRBD1,TRBV11-2,.,CASSLEPGTGIAQYF,TGTGCCAGCAGCTTAGAACCCGGGACAGGGATCGCGCAGTACTTC
TRBJ2-7,.,TRBV5-5,.,CASSLGGGRTNEQYF,TGTGCCAGCAGCTTGGGCGGAGGGCGGACTAACGAGCAGTACTTC
TRBJ2-2,TRBD2,TRBV11-2,.,CASSSYSSGNTGELFF,TGTGCCAGCAGCTCCTATTCTAGCGGAAACACCGGGGAGCTGTTTTTT
TRBJ2-2,.,TRBV7-9,.,CASITSAGELFF,TGTGCCAGCATCACATCGGCCGGGGAGCTGTTTTTT
TRBJ2-7,TRBD1,TRBV27,.,CASSSTYPQGAEIHSNYEQYF,TGTGCCAGCAGTTCAACTTATCCCCAGGGGGCGGAAATCCACTCTAACTACGAGCAGTACTTC
TRBJ2-1,TRBD1,TRBV7-8,.,CASSPLGQGGHEQFF,TGTGCCAGCAGCCCCCTTGGACAGGGGGGCCATGAGCAGTTCTTC